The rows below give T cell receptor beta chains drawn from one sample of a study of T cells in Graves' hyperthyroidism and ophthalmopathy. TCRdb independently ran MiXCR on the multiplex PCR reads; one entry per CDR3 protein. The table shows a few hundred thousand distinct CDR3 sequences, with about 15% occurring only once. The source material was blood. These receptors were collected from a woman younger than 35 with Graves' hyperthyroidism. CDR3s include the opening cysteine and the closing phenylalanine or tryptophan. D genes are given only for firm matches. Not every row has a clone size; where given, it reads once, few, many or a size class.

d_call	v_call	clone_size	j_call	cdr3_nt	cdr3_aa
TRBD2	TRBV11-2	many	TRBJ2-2	TGTGCCAGCAGCTACGGGACTAGCGGACCGAACACCGGGGAGCTGTTTTTT	CASSYGTSGPNTGELFF
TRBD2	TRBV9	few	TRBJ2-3	TGTGCCAGCAGCGCTAGCGGGAGGTCTACAGATACGCAGTATTTT	CASSASGRSTDTQYF
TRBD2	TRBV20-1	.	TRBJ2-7	TGCAGTGCTAGGGGACTAGCGGACTTCTACGAGCAGTACTTC	CSARGLADFYEQYF
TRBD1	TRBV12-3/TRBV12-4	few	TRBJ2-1	TGTGCCAGCAGTTTCAACAGGGGAACCTACAATGAGCAGTTCTTC	CASSFNRGTYNEQFF
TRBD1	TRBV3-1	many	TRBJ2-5	TGTGCCAGCAGCCTCCGGACAGGGAGAGGGGAGACCCAGTACTTC	CASSLRTGRGETQYF
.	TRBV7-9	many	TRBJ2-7	TGTGCCAGCAGCTTAGCGCCTGGGGTATCCTACGAGCAGTACTTC	CASSLAPGVSYEQYF
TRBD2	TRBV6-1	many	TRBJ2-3	TGTGCCAGCAGTCCTAATCTAGCGGGGTTCACAGATACGCAGTATTTT	CASSPNLAGFTDTQYF
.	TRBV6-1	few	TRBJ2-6	TGTGCCAGCAGTCTCGACTACTCTGGGGCCAACGTCCTGACTTTC	CASSLDYSGANVLTF
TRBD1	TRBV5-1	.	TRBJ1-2	TGCGCCAGCAGCTTGGGGGACAGGGGGCATGGCTACACCTTC	CASSLGDRGHGYTF
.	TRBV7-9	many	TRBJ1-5	TGTGCCAGCAGCTTTTCCAGCAATCAGCCCCAGCATTTT	CASSFSSNQPQHF
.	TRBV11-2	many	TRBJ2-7	TGTGCCAGCAACCCGACAGGCCTAACCTTCTACGAGCAGTACTTC	CASNPTGLTFYEQYF
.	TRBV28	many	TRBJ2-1	TGTGCCAGCTCGGGGCTGTCGGGATCAACTGGGTTCAATGAGCAGTTCTTC	CASSGLSGSTGFNEQFF
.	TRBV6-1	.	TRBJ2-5	TGTGCCAGCACCCTCGGGGGTGAAGAGACCCAGTACTTC	CASTLGGEETQYF
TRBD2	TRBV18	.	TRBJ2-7	TGTGCCAGCTCACCCCGGGAGGGGGGCTCTTGGAGCTCCTACGAGCAGTACTTC	CASSPREGGSWSSYEQYF
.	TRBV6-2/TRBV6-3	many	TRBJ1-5	TGTGCCAGCACCCCAGATTGGGGCCCGGGGCAGCCCCAGCATTTT	CASTPDWGPGQPQHF
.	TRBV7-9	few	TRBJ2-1	.	CASSLSLTFGNEQFF
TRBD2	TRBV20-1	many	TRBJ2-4	TGCAGTGCTAGAGAGGGGGGGATGTCCGGGAACATTCAGTACTTC	CSAREGGMSGNIQYF
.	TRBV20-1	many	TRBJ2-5	TGCAGTGCTAGCCGTAGGGTGGAGACCCAGTACTTC	CSASRRVETQYF
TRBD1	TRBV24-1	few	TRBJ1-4	TGTGCCACCAGTGCGGGGACAGGGAGTGAAAAACTGTTTTTT	CATSAGTGSEKLFF
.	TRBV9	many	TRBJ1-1	TGTGCCAGCAGCGTAGATGTGCGACGCTACCGTGAAGCTTTCTTT	CASSVDVRRYREAFF
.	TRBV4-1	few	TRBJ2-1	TGCGCCAGCAGCCATACCCCGGGGGTGGGTAATGAGCAGTTCTTC	CASSHTPGVGNEQFF
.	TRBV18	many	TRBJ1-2	TGTGCCAGCTCACGTTGGGAGAGTAACTATGGCTACACCTTC	CASSRWESNYGYTF
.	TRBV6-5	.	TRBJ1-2	TGTGCCAGCAGTTACTTCCCTGAAGTCTATGGCTACACCTTC	CASSYFPEVYGYTF
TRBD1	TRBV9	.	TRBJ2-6	TGTGCCAGCAGCGTTGGGACAGGCAACTCTGGGGCCAACGTCCTGACTTTC	CASSVGTGNSGANVLTF
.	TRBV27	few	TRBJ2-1	TGTGCCAGCAGTATATCGACAGCTTCCAATGAGCAGTTCTTC	CASSISTASNEQFF
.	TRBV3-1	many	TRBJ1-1	TGTGCCAGCAGCGATCAGAAAGGGCTGAACACTGAAGCTTTCTTT	CASSDQKGLNTEAFF
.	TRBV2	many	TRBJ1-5	TGTGCCAGCAGTGTTAGCAATCAGCCCCAGCATTTT	CASSVSNQPQHF
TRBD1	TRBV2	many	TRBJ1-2	TGTGCCGACAGGGGGCAAGGAGGCTACACCTTC	CADRGQGGYTF
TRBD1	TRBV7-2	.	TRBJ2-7	TGCGCCAGCAGCTTAGTCGGGACAGGGGGACGGGAGAAGTACTTC	CASSLVGTGGREKYF
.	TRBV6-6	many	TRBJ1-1	TGTGCCAGCAGTTACTTGGATGAAGCTTTCTTT	CASSYLDEAFF
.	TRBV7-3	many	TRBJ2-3	TGTGCCAGCAGCTTATGGGGAGGAGGTAGCACAGATACGCAGTATTTT	CASSLWGGGSTDTQYF
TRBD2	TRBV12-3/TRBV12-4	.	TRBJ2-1	TGTGCCAGCAGCAAAGGGACTAGCGGGGGGTACAATGAGCAGTTCTTC	CASSKGTSGGYNEQFF
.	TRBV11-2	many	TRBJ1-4	TGTGCCAGCAGCCTATTGGGGCGGAACCGGGAAAAACTGTTTTTT	CASSLLGRNREKLFF
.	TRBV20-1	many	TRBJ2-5	TGCAGTGCAACCATCGCTACCGAAGAGACCCAGTACTTC	CSATIATEETQYF
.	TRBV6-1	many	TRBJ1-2	TGTGCCAGCAGGGGGGAGGGAGTCCATGCATATGGCTACACCTTC	CASRGEGVHAYGYTF
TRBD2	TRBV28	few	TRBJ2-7	TGTGCCAGCAGTTTAATAAGCGGGGGACTCTACGAGCAGTACTTC	CASSLISGGLYEQYF
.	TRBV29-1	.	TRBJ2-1	TGCAGCGTATCCGGGGGGCATGTAAACAATGAGCAGTTCTTC	CSVSGGHVNNEQFF